This record concerns one TCR beta chain sequence. Its antigen remains unknown. This sequence may be a read error, since a much larger clone differs from it by one base. This sample is drawn from a study of T cell repertoires in cytomegalovirus infection. As for the study in general: Selection of CMV epitopes for the study included recently identified HLA-C-restricted and well-studied HLA-B-restricted ones. Public TCR beta signatures were indicative of both CMV infection and a matching HLA type.

TCRdb fed the reads into MiXCR, producing one record per CDR3 protein. The table shows hundreds of thousands of distinct CDR3 sequences, with roughly 30% occurring only once. The CDR3 spans 15 residues. Germline V gene sequence: CDR1 SGHVS, CDR2 FNYEAQ. Broader study findings: The cumulative frequency of public TCR beta families distinguished individuals who carried CMV together with the relevant HLA. Dominating the ex vivo response were TCR beta clonotypes that were CMV-specific and HLA-C-restricted.

This chain links TRBV7-6 with TRBJ2-2; no reliable D call. This specimen consisted of cultured CD8+ T cells from PBMCs, obtained from culture after CMV antigen stimulation. The clonotype originates from a human donor in good health (CMV status not recorded). Some clones in this sample may be carry-over from other donors' samples. The CDR3 spells CASSFGEVWIGELFF. CDR3 nucleotides: TGTGCTAGCAGCTTCGGAGAAGTGTGGATCGGGGAGCTGTTTTTT.